These 21 T cell receptor beta chains share one sample of origin, sequenced in a study of blood T cells in healthy people across ages. It was with a sample-barcoded 5' primer and a J-beta primer mix that a second PCR of roughly 7 to 12 cycles was run. Via MiXCR, TCRdb re-called the 5' RACE reads, giving one row per CDR3 protein. The top ten hold about 32% of the sample, which has around 650,000 distinct CDR3 sequences, 40% to 50% seen once. Sequenced material: blood. These receptors all stem from a man aged 80 or over in good health.

V gene TRBV20-1 combines with J gene TRBJ1-6, with D unclear. Looked up from germline, CDR1 is DFQATT and CDR2 is SNEGSKA (reference sequence). With 2 bases removed from V and 1 base from J, the gap between germline ends came to 15 bases. The length of the CDR3 is 17 residues. The CDR3 DNA is TGCAGTGCTAGAAAAACTGGGCTTGGATCCTATAATTCACCCCTCCACTTT. Encoded protein: CSARKTGLGSYNSPLHF.

The V and J genes are TRBV4-3 and TRBJ1-5, with D hard to call. The length of the CDR3 is 13 residues. CDR1 LGHNA and CDR2 YSLEER come from the germline V gene. Trimming pared 0 bases from V and 6 bases from J, leaving 6 bases between. CDR3 sequence (DNA): TGCGCCAGCAGCCAAGATGGAGGTCAGCCCCAGCATTTT. Amino acid sequence: CASSQDGGQPQHF.

This clonotype was counted between two and nine times. This rearrangement joins TRBV4-3 to TRBJ2-1, with 7 nucleotides matching TRBD2. The CDR3 is 16 residues long. CDR1 is LGHNA, CDR2 YSLEER, per germline. Germline trimming cut 4 bases from V and 6 bases from J; bases unmatched to any gene: 12. This chain's CDR3 is CASSPNGRAGCNEQFF. The CDR3 DNA reads as TGCGCCAGCAGCCCGAACGGACGAGCGGGATGCAATGAGCAGTTCTTC.

To note about this clonotype: A read error is possible here, since a much larger clone lies one base away. This chain uses TRBV7-6 with TRBJ2-1, with 7 bases identical to TRBD1. Germline CDR1 SGHVS, CDR2 FNYEAQ. This CDR3 is built from 15 residues. The CDR3 here is CASGLVTGPYNEQFF. CDR3 nucleotides: TGTGCCAGCGGCTTAGTGACAGGGCCCTACAATGAGCAGTTCTTC.

In its sample, this clonotype was seen many times. The V gene is TRBV6-2 or TRBV6-3, the J gene TRBJ2-7; 8 positions match TRBD2. V dropped 6 bases and J dropped 6; count of bases not matched to a gene: 10. The CDR3 extends over 14 amino acids. The germline CDR1 and CDR2 sequences are MNHEY and SVGEGT. CDR3 nucleotides: TGTGCCAGCAGCTTACTAGCGGAAGGTATCGAGCAGTACTTC. Protein sequence: CASSLLAEGIEQYF.

The genes are TRBV27 and TRBJ2-3; 8 positions agree with TRBD2. Looked up from germline, CDR1 is MNHEY and CDR2 is SMNVEV (reference sequence). V lost 8 bases and J lost 6; bases outside the gene matches: 7. The CDR3 runs 13 residues. CDR3 sequence: CASGREVMDTQYF. The CDR3, as DNA: TGTGCCAGCGGGCGGGAGGTTATGGATACGCAGTATTTT.

This clonotype has more than one count but fewer than ten. The rearrangement links TRBV12-3 or TRBV12-4 to TRBJ2-7, with 7 bases matching TRBD1. Trimming removed 4 bases from V and 3 bases from J; junction bases left unmatched: 6. The CDR3 covers 14 residues. The CDR3 sequence: CASSWGQTNYEQYF. CDR3 nucleotide sequence: TGTGCCAGCAGTTGGGGACAGACTAACTACGAGCAGTACTTC.

The chain couples TRBV7-2 to TRBJ2-3, with 7 bases fitting TRBD1. Germline CDR1 reads SGHTA; CDR2 reads FQGNSA. There are 16 residues in the CDR3. With V trimmed by 5 bases and J by 0 bases, 8 bases remained unmatched. The CDR3 here is CASSLLEGASTDTQYF. Written as DNA, the CDR3 is TGTGCCAGCAGCCTCCTAGAGGGGGCCAGCACAGATACGCAGTATTTT.

V and J are TRBV5-5 and TRBJ2-1; 8 bases align to TRBD2. Trimming took 3 bases from V and 5 from J; bases not matched to a gene: 10. The germline V gene encodes CDR1 SGHKS and CDR2 YYEKEE (reference sequence). The CDR3 is 16 residues long. CDR3 nucleotide sequence: TGTGCCAGCAGCTCTAGGACTAGCCTTGCCAACAATGAGCAGTTCTTC. Amino acids: CASSSRTSLANNEQFF.

About this clonotype itself: A junction boundary mismatches the germline segment, possibly from a read error. The chain employs TRBV28 and TRBJ2-4; 8 bases are a match to TRBD1. Germline V gene data show CDR1 as MDHEN and CDR2 as SYDVKM. The CDR3 length is 16 residues. In nucleotides, the CDR3 is TGTGCCAGCAGTCCGGTAGGGACAGGTGACAAAAACATTCGGTACTTC. Protein product: CASSPVGTGDKNIRYF.

This clonotype has just a few counts. The chain is built from TRBV6-5 and TRBJ2-1; D is undetermined. The germline V and J ends were trimmed by 5 bases and 4 bases, with 12 bases remaining between them. Germline CDR1 MNHEY, CDR2 SVGAGI. The CDR3 runs 14 residues. CDR3 coding DNA: TGTGCCAGCAGTCTACAAACAGAGTACAATGAGCAGTTCTTC. Protein: CASSLQTEYNEQFF.

As regards this clonotype: This may arise from a read error, as a much more abundant clone is one base away. The chain has TRBV29-1 and TRBJ2-1; 9 nucleotides match TRBD1. CDR1 is SQVTM and CDR2 is ANQGSEA in the germline V gene. The CDR3 sequence is 14 residues long. The J segment lost 10 bases and the V segment lost 6 bases, leaving 13 bases of the junction unmatched. CDR3 in DNA: TGCAGCGTCACAAAGACAGGGGGGATCGGCGAGCAGTTCTTC. It translates to CSVTKTGGIGEQFF.

This clonotype has ten or more counts. The gene calls are TRBV25-1 and TRBJ1-2; no firm D call. The CDR3 totals 14 residues. The V end lost 2 bases, the J end lost 4 bases, and 11 bases lay between the germline ends. Germline-derived CDR1 and CDR2 are MGHDK and SYGVNS. CDR3 sequence (DNA): TGTGCCAGCAGTGAAGCACAGCGCACCTATGGCTACACCTTC. Protein sequence: CASSEAQRTYGYTF.

V and J are TRBV2 and TRBJ2-4; no firm D call. The J call may be faulty, since TRBJ2-5 better matches the DNA end. The CDR3 totals 15 residues. CDR1 SNHLY and CDR2 FYNNEI come from the germline V gene. This CDR3 reads CASSDRTVPQKTQYF. CDR3 nucleotide sequence: TGTGCCAGCAGTGATAGGACGGTCCCACAAAAGACCCAGTACTTC.

This clonotype was counted many times. DNA of the CDR3: TGTGCCAGCAGGAAGGGGGGTAGCACAGATACGCAGTATTTT. Translation: CASRKGGSTDTQYF. The chain uses TRBV7-2 and TRBJ2-3; either TRBD1 or TRBD2 may fit D (6 bases each). Germline V gene data show CDR1 as SGHTA and CDR2 as FQGNSA. The CDR3 loop spans 14 amino acids. V lost 6 bases and J lost 0, with 10 bases in between. The entire variable domain, with the rest obtained from reference TRBV7-2 and TRBJ2-3, is as follows: GAGVSQSPSNKVTEKGKDVELRCDPISGHTALYWYRQSLGQGLEFLIYFQGNSAPDKSGLPSDRFSAERTGGSVSTLTIQRTQQEDSAVYLCASRKGGSTDTQYFGPGTRLTVL.

Only a few counts were recorded for this clonotype. The chain carries TRBV6-2 or TRBV6-3 and TRBJ2-1; D is possibly TRBD2 (6 bases). The V and J ends lost 5 bases and 5 bases respectively, with 19 bases between them. The CDR3 has 16 residues. Germline CDR1 MNHEY, CDR2 SVGEGT. This chain's CDR3 is CASSRLIPQRDNEQFF. In DNA form, the CDR3 reads TGTGCCAGCAGTAGGTTGATCCCTCAGCGGGACAATGAGCAGTTCTTC.

This clonotype has at least ten counts. The chain is built from TRBV5-1 and TRBJ2-3; TRBD1 might be the D (5 bases). Trimming took off 0 bases at V and 0 bases at J, with 11 bases between the two ends. Germline CDR1 reads SGHRS; CDR2 reads YFSETQ. The CDR3 is 16 residues long. The CDR3: CASSLATGSSTDTQYF. Here the CDR3 DNA reads TGCGCCAGCAGCTTGGCCACAGGTTCTAGCACAGATACGCAGTATTTT.

Regarding this clonotype: A read error may explain this, as a much larger clone is one base away. The CDR3 protein is CASSLERVQEIQYF. In DNA, the CDR3 is TGCGCCAGCAGCTTGGAGCGGGTACAAGAGATCCAGTACTTC. The rearrangement links TRBV5-1 to TRBJ2-5, with a possible D match to TRBD2 (6 bases). Germline CDR1 and CDR2: SGHRS and YFSETQ. The CDR3 totals 14 residues.

With respect to this clonotype: Sequence at one end of the junction differs from germline and may be a read error. J is TRBJ2-1 and V is TRBV12-3 or TRBV12-4; 7 bases fit TRBD1. The CDR3 length is 15 residues. The DNA of the CDR3 is TGTGGCAGCAGTTTCCCCGCGACAGGGACCAATGAGCAGTTCTTC. Translated: CGSSFPATGTNEQFF.

The chain employs TRBV27 and TRBJ2-1; 12 bases align to TRBD2. Germline V gene sequence: CDR1 MNHEY, CDR2 SMNVEV (reference sequence). The CDR3 is 16 amino acids. V gave up 7 bases and J gave up 9 bases; unmatched junction bases: 13. In DNA, the CDR3 is TGTGCCAGCACCTCTAGCGGGGGGGCATTGAAAACTGAGCAGTTCTTC. Translation gives CASTSSGGALKTEQFF.

This clonotype has just a few counts. The CDR3 loop reads CASSWTDSGRSETQYF. The CDR3 nucleotides read TGTGCCAGCAGCTGGACAGATAGCGGGAGGTCGGAGACCCAGTACTTC. The chain is built from TRBV11-1 and TRBJ2-5; TRBD2 agrees at 10 bases. Trimming took 4 bases from V and 5 from J; bases not matched to a gene: 10. Looked up from germline, CDR1 is SGHAT and CDR2 is FQDESV (reference sequence). The CDR3 runs to 16 residues.